This TCR beta chain was obtained from a study of cytomegalovirus exposure and HLA in healthy donors. This CDR3 comprises 16 residues. Germline assignment: CDR1 MGHRA and CDR2 YSYEKL. The V end was cut by 0 bases, the J end by 4 bases, with 15 bases between. PCR used 60 Vbeta primers and 13 Jbeta primers. Data came from immunoSEQ multiplex PCR; TCRdb stores just in-frame clones and leaves some out. The sample records 75,000 to 90,000 clones, over 75% being singletons. About this clone: Its antigen is still unknown.

Overall study results and limits: A later analysis linked around 15,000 TCR beta sequences to HLA alleles at 0.05 false discovery rate.

The chain combines TRBV4-1 with TRBJ1-2; possible D gene TRBD1, 5 bases. The TCR comes from a human donor in good health. Sequenced: PBMCs. The DNA of the CDR3 is TGCGCCAGCAGCCAAGATCAGGAGGGGTTGGTCTATGGCTACACCTTC. Translated: CASSQDQEGLVYGYTF.